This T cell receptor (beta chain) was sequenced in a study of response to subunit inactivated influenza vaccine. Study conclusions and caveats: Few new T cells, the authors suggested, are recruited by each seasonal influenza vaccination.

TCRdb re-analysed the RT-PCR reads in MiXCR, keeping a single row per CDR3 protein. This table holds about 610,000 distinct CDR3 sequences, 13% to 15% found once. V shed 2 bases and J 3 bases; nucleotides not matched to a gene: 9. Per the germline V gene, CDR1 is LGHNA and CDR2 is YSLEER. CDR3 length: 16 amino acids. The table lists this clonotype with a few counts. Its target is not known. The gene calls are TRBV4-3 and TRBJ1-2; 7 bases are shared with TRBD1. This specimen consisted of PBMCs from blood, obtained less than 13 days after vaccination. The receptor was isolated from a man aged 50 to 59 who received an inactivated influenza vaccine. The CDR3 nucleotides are TGCGCCAGCAGCCAACCTTCTACGACAGGGTACTATGGCTACACCTTC. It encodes CASSQPSTTGYYGYTF.